A single sample gave rise to the 8 T cell receptor beta chains below, sequenced in a study of persistence of HIV-infected CD4 T cells. Their antigens are not known. Nonspecific anti-CD3/anti-CD28 bead stimulation represents the broad CD4+ T cell repertoire. Responding CD4+ T cells were sorted by upregulation of both CD40 ligand and CD69. The immunoSEQ assay was version 4, run in survey mode. TCRdb's table, derived via immunoSEQ multiplex PCR, lists solely in-frame clones and lacks some. This table holds about 51,000 clones, around 89% found once. The sequencing here drew on CD4+ T cells sorted from PBMCs after roughly 17-hour stimulation, taken from a patient who received antiretroviral therapy. These receptors came from an adult woman with HIV who was CMV-seropositive.

The chain joins TRBV4-1 to TRBJ1-5; D not resolved. Germline assignment: CDR1 MGHRA and CDR2 YSYEKL. Trimming left V 3 bases short and J 0 bases short, with 9 bases between. The CDR3 spans 15 residues. As DNA, the CDR3 is TGCGCCAGCAGCCACCTCGGATATAGCAATCAGCCCCAGCATTTT. Translated: CASSHLGYSNQPQHF.

This clone has only one observation. The chain has TRBV5-5 and TRBJ1-1; TRBD1 might be the D (6 bases). From germline, CDR1 is SGHKS and CDR2 YYEKEE (reference sequence). This CDR3 has 14 amino acids. The V end was cut by 0 bases, the J end by 6 bases, with 12 bases between. CDR3 in DNA: TGTGCCAGCAGCTTGGATCTCAGGGGCTCTGAAGCTTTCTTT. It encodes CASSLDLRGSEAFF.

For the CDR3, the DNA is TGTGCCAGCAGCAGTGTCAGTTACTATGGCTACACCTTC. As protein: CASSSVSYYGYTF. V usage is TRBV5-6 and J usage is TRBJ1-2; no reliable D call. Germline CDR1 SGHDT, CDR2 YYEEEE. The CDR3 extends over 13 amino acids. V lost 4 bases and J 3 bases, leaving 10 bases between the germline ends.

This clone appeared a few times. The rearrangement uses TRBV30 and TRBJ1-5; D remains ambiguous. Trimming took 4 bases from V and 4 from J, leaving 11 bases between them. The CDR3 totals 13 residues. Germline V CDR1 and CDR2: GTSNPN, SVGIG (reference sequence). The DNA for the CDR3 is TGTGCCTGGAATGAGGACGCTAATCAGCCCCAGCATTTT. Its protein is CAWNEDANQPQHF. The variable domain in full, completed from reference TRBV30 and TRBJ1-5, reads SQTIHQWPATLVQPVGSPLSLECTVEGTSNPNLYWYRQAAGRGLQLLFYSVGIGQISSEVPQNLSASRPQDRQFILSSKKLLLSDSGFYLCAWNEDANQPQHFGDGTRLSIL.

The chain couples TRBV2 to TRBJ2-5; 8 bases map to TRBD2. From germline, CDR1 is SNHLY and CDR2 FYNNEI. This CDR3 is 17 amino acids long. V lost 0 bases, J lost 3 bases, and 9 bases stayed unmatched. The CDR3: CASSEAPSGGYKETQYF. CDR3 sequence (DNA): TGTGCCAGCAGTGAAGCGCCCAGCGGGGGTTATAAAGAGACCCAGTACTTC.

The chain recombines TRBV10-1 with TRBJ1-5; D not certain. There are 14 residues in the CDR3. Looked up from germline, CDR1 is WNHNN and CDR2 is SYGVQD (reference sequence). Trimming left V 0 bases short and J 4 bases short, with 7 bases between. The CDR3 DNA follows: TGCGCCAGCAGTGAGTCGACGGAAAATCAGCCCCAGCATTTT. It specifies CASSESTENQPQHF.

Worth noting for this clone: An end of the junction does not agree with germline; a read error may underlie this. The chain joins TRBV3-1 (or the pseudogene TRBV3-2) to TRBJ2-7; tentatively, D is TRBD1 (6 bases). Per the germline V gene, CDR1 is LGHDT and CDR2 is YNNKEL (reference sequence). The CDR3 has 11 amino acids. The CDR3: CASSQADRMKF. Here the CDR3 DNA reads TGTGCCAGCAGCCAAGCGGACAGAATGAAATTC.

This clone has only one observation. The chain combines TRBV6-5 with TRBJ1-6; D is unclear. Germline CDR1 and CDR2: MNHEY and SVGAGI. Trimming shortened V by 0 bases and J by 11 bases, and 17 bases separated the two germline ends. The CDR3 spans 16 residues. As DNA, the CDR3 is TGTGCCAGCAGTTACTCGGCGGGCCACGGGAGGACACCCCTCCACTTT. This gives the protein CASSYSAGHGRTPLHF.